The 3 T cell receptor beta chains in this list originate from one sample, sequenced in a study of CD8+ T cells in alopecia areata (dated by TCRdb to between 2017 and 2018). The library came from the immunoSEQ multiplex PCR assay. RNA was extracted from all samples and reverse transcribed into cDNA as template for TCR sequencing. This is the immuneACCESS table as TCRdb keeps it, with only in-frame sequences that have V and J called. A part of the clones is gone; compared with another copy, unresolved V genes explain less than half, and the rest is unexplained. This sample comprises 95,000 to 150,000 clones, roughly 50% of them detected only once. The top ten constitute 10% of the sample. Sequenced material: NKG2D-low CD8+ T cells sorted from blood. Sample cell subset or site, as interpreted from the label and publication: sorted CD8+ NKG2D-low blood T cells. These TCRs come from a human donor with alopecia areata.

This chain links TRBV27 with TRBJ2-3, with no clear D. Trimming removed 2 bases from V and 1 base from J, with 10 bases in between. The CDR3 has 15 residues. CDR1 and CDR2 (germline): MNHEY, SMNVEV (reference sequence). The CDR3 loop is CASSLAEHRTDTQYF. The CDR3 bases are TGTGCCAGCAGTTTAGCGGAGCACCGCACAGATACGCAGTATTTT.

V usage is TRBV3-1 (or the pseudogene TRBV3-2) and J usage is TRBJ2-7; D not resolved. V lost 10 bases and J 3 bases, leaving 4 bases between the germline ends. Per the germline V gene, CDR1 is LGHDT and CDR2 is YNNKEL (reference sequence). This CDR3 is 9 amino acids long. CDR3 sequence reads: CANLYEQYF. CDR3 in DNA: TGTGCCAACCTCTACGAGCAGTACTTC.

This chain connects TRBV7-9 to TRBJ1-1; possibly TRBD1 for D (5 bases). The V and J ends lost 2 bases and 10 bases respectively, with 11 bases between them. The CDR3 covers 12 residues. Germline V gene sequence: CDR1 SEHNR, CDR2 FQNEAQ (reference sequence). CDR3 loop: CASSLTGEGAFF. The CDR3, as DNA: TGTGCCAGCAGCTTAACGGGGGAGGGAGCTTTCTTT.